This T cell receptor (beta chain) was retrieved from a study of T-cell memory formation after mild COVID-19. In TCRdb, the 5' RACE reads were re-called with MiXCR into one record per CDR3 protein. Among 250,000 to 400,000 distinct CDR3 sequences, roughly an eighth were seen once, and the ten largest hold around a fifth. V lost 7 bases and J lost 4, with 14 bases in between. This CDR3 spans 14 amino acids. The chain links TRBV12-3 or TRBV12-4 to TRBJ1-5, with D tentatively TRBD1 (5 bases). The TCR comes from a man between 18 and 29 years old who had mild COVID-19 (a few samples of this study predate the infection). Cell type and time point are not known. The material sequenced was PBMCs or a T cell subset sorted from them (not recorded which). CDR3 sequence reads: CASNEGPTNQPQHF. DNA for the CDR3: TGTGCCAGCAACGAGGGGCCGACTAATCAGCCCCAGCATTTT.